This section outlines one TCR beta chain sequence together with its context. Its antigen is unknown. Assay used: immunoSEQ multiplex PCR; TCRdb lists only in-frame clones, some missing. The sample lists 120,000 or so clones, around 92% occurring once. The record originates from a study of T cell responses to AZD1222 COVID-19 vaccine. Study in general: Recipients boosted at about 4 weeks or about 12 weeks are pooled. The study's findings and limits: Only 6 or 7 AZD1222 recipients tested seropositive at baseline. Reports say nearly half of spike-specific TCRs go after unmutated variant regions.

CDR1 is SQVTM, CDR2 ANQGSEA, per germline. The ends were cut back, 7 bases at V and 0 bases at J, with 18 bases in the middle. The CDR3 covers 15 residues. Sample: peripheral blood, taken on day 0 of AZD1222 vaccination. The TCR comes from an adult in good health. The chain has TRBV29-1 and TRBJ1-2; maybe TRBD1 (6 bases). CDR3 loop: CSAKDSDIANYGYTF. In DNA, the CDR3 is TGCAGCGCCAAGGACAGTGATATAGCTAACTATGGCTACACCTTC.